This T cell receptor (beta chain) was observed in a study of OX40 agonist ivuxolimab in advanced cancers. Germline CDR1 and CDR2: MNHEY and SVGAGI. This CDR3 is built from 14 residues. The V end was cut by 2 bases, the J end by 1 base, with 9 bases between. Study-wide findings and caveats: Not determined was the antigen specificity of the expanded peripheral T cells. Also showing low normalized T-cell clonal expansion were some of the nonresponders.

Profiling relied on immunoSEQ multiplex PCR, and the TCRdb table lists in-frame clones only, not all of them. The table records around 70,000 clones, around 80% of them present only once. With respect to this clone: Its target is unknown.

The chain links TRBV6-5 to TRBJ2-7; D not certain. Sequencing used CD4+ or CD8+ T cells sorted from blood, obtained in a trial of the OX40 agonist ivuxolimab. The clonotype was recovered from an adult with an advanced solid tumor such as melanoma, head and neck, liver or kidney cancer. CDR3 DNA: TGTGCCAGCAGTTACCGACTGCTGTCCTACGAGCAGTACTTC. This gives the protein CASSYRLLSYEQYF.